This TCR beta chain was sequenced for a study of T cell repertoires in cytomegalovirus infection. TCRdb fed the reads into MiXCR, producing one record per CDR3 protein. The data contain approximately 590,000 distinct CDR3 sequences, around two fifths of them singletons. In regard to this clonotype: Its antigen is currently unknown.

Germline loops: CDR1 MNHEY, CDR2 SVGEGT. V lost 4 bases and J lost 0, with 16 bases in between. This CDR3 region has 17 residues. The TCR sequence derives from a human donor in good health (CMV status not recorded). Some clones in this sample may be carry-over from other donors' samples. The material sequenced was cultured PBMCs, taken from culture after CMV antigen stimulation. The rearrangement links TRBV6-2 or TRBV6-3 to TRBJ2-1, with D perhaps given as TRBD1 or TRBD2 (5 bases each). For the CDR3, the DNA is TGTGCCAGCAGTTCCCTCCGGGGCGGCAGCTCCTACAATGAGCAGTTCTTC. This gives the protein CASSSLRGGSSYNEQFF.